This T cell receptor (beta chain) was recovered during a study of memory CD4+ T cells and cytomegalovirus serostatus. Study summary: Healthy Belgian adult donors included roughly ten CMV-positive and 20 to 30 CMV-negative people. Study-wide points: About 40% of the roughly 150 known CMV-associated TCRbeta sequences appeared in CD4+ memory.

In the authors' workflow: After removing out-of-frame reads, around 2.2 million distinct TCRbeta sequences remained. Some clones are missing from TCRdb's copy, which holds only in-frame ones; the method was immunoSEQ multiplex PCR. The DNA was the basis for D and trimming; V, J and clone size are from that table. The sample contains around 76,000 clones, roughly three quarters of which appear only once. This clone was recorded once. As yet, its antigen is unknown. The sort gate was single viable CD3+CD4+CD8-CD45RO+ cells for memory CD4+ T cells. In germline, CDR1 is LNHDA, CDR2 SQIVND (reference sequence). The CDR3 has 14 residues. V was shortened by 5 bases and J by 1 base, with 9 bases between the two germline ends.

The sequenced material came from memory CD4+ T cells from blood. This TCR was recovered from an adult in good health and CMV-seropositive. J is TRBJ1-5 and V is TRBV19; D is uncertain. The CDR3 DNA is TGTGCCAGTAGTCCTGACCAAAGCAATCAGCCCCAGCATTTT. Translation gives CASSPDQSNQPQHF.